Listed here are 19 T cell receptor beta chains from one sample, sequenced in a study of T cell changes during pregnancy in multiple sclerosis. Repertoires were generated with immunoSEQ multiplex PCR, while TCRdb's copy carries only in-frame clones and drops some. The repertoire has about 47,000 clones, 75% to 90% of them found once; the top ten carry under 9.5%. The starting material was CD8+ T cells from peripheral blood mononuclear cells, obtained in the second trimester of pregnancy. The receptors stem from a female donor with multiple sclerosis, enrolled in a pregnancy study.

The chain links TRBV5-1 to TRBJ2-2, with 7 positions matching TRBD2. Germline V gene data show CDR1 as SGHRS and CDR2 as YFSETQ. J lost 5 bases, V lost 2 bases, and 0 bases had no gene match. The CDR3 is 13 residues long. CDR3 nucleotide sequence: TGCGCCAGCAGCTTCGGGGGGACCGGGGAGCTGTTTTTT. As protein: CASSFGGTGELFF.

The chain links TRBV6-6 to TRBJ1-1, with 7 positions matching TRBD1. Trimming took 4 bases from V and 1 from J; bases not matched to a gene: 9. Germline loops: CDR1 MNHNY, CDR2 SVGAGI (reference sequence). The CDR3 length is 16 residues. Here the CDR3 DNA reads TGTGCCAGCAGTTCCGATCAAGGGACAGAGAACACTGAAGCTTTCTTT. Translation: CASSSDQGTENTEAFF.

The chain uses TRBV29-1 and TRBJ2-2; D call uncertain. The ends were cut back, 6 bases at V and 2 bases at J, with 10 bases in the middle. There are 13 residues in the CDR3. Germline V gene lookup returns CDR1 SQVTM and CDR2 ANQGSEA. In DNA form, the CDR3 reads TGCAGCGTGACCAGGATAAACACCGGGGAGCTGTTTTTT. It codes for CSVTRINTGELFF.

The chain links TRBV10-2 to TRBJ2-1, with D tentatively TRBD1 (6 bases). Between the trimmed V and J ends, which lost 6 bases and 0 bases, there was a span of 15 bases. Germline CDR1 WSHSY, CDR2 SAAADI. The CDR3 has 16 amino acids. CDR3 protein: CASRLGTGSSYNEQFF. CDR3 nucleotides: TGCGCCAGCAGATTGGGAACAGGGAGCTCCTACAATGAGCAGTTCTTC.

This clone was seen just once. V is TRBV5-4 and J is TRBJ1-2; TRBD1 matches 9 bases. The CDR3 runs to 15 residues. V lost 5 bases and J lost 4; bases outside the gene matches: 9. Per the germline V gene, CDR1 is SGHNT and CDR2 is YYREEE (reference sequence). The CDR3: CASRPNTGGPYGYTF. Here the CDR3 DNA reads TGTGCCAGCAGACCAAACACAGGGGGCCCCTATGGCTACACCTTC.

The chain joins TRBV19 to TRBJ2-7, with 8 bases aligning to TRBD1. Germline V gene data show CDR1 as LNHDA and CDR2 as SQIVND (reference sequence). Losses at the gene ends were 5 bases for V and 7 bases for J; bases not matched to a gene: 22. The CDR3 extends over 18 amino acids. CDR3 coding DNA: TGTGCCAGTAGTCCATGGGTGGGGTCGACAGGGGTGTCGGATGAGCAGTACTTC. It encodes CASSPWVGSTGVSDEQYF.

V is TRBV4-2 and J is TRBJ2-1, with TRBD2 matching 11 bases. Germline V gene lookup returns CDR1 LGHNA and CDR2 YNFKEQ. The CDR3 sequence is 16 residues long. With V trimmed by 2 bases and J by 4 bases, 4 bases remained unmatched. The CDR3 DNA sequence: TGTGCCAGCAGCCAACCTACTAGCGGGGGATACAATGAGCAGTTCTTC. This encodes CASSQPTSGGYNEQFF.

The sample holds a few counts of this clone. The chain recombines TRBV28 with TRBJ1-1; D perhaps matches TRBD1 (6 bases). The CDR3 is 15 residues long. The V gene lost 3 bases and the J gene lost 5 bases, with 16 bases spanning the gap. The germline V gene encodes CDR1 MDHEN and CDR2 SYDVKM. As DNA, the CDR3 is TGTGCCAGCAGTTTGAGCGGGGGCGCGTGGACTGAAGCTTTCTTT. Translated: CASSLSGGAWTEAFF.

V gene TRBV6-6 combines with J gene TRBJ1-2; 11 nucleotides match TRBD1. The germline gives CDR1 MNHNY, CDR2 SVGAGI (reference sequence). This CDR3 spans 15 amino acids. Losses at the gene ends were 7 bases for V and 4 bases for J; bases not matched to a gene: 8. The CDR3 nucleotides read TGTGCCAGCACCCCTGGACAGGGGGCTTCCTATGGCTACACCTTC. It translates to CASTPGQGASYGYTF.

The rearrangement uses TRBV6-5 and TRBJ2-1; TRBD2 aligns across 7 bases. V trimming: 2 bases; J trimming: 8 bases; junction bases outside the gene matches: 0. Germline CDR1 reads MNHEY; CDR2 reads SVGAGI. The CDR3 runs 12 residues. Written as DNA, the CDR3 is TGTGCCAGCAGTTACGGGGGGGATGAGCAGTTCTTC. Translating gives CASSYGGDEQFF.

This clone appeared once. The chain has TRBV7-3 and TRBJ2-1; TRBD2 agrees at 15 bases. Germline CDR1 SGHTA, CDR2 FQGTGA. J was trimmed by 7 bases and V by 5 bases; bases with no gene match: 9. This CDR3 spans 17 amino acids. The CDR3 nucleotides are TGTGCCAGCAGCCCCAAAGGGACTAGCGGGGGGCGGAATGAGCAGTTCTTC. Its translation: CASSPKGTSGGRNEQFF.

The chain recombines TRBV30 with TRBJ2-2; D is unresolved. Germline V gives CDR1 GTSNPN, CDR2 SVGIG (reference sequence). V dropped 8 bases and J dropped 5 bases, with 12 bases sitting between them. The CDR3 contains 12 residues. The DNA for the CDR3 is TGTGCCCTGGTAGTTCTAACCGGGGAGCTGTTTTTT. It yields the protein CALVVLTGELFF.

CDR3 sequence reads: CASSISRGENIQYF. In DNA form, the CDR3 reads TGTGCCAGTAGTATTAGTCGCGGTGAAAACATTCAGTACTTC. This chain uses TRBV19 with TRBJ2-4; no definite D call. Looked up from germline, CDR1 is LNHDA and CDR2 is SQIVND (reference sequence). The CDR3 extends over 14 amino acids. Trimming removed 3 bases from V and 5 bases from J, with 11 bases in between.

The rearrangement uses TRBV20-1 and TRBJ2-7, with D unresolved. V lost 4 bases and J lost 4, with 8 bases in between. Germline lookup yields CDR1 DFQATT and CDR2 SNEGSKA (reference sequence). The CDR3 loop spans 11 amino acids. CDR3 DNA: TGCAGTGCTAACGCGGTTTACGAGCAGTACTTC. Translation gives CSANAVYEQYF.

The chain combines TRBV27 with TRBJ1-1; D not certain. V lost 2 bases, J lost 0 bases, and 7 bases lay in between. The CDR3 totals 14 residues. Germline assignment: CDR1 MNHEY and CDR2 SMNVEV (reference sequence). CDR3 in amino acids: CASSLGGVNTEAFF. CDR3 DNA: TGTGCCAGCAGTTTAGGCGGGGTGAACACTGAAGCTTTCTTT.

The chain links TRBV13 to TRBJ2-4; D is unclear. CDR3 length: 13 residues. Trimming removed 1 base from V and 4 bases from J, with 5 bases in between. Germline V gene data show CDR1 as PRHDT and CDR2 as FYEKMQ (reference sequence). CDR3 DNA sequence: TGTGCCAGCAGCTTAGAACGGAAAAACATTCAGTACTTC. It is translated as CASSLERKNIQYF.

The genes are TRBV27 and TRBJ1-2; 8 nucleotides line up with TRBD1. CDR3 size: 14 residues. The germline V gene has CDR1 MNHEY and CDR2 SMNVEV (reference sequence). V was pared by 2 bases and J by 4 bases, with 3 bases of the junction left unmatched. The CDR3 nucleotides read TGTGCCAGCAGTTTAGTGCAGGGGGCCTATGGCTACACCTTC. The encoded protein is CASSLVQGAYGYTF.

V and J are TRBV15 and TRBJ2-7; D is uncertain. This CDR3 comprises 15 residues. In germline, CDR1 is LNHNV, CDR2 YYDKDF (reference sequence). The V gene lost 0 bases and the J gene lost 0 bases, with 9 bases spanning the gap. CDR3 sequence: CATSRDGGSSYEQYF. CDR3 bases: TGTGCCACCAGCAGAGATGGTGGCAGCTCCTACGAGCAGTACTTC.

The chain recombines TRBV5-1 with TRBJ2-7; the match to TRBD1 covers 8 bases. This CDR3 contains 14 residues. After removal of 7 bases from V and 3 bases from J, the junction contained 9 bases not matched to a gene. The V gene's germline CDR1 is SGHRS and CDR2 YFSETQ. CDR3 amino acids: CASAPGQDFYEQYF. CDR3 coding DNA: TGCGCCAGCGCTCCGGGACAGGACTTCTACGAGCAGTACTTC.